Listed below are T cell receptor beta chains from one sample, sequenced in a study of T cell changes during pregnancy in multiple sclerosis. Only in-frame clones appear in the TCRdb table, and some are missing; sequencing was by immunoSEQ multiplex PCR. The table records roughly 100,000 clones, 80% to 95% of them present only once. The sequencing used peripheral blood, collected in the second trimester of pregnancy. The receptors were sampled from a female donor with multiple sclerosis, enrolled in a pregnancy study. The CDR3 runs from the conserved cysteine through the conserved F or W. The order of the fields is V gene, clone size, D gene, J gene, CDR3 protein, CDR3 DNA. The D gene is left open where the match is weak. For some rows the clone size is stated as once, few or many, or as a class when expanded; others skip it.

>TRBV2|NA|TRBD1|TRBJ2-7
CASSIRTGNEQYF
TGTGCCAGCAGTATTAGGACAGGCAACGAGCAGTACTTC
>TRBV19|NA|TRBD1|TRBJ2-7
CASSLYGQGSGHEQYF
TGTGCCAGTAGTCTCTATGGACAGGGGAGCGGCCACGAGCAGTACTTC
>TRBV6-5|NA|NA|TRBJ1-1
CASSYSRLNTEAFF
TGTGCCAGCAGTTACAGCCGATTGAACACTGAAGCTTTCTTT
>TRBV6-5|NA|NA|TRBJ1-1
CASSYNRGIMNTEAFF
TGTGCCAGCAGTTACAATCGGGGGATAATGAACACTGAAGCTTTCTTT
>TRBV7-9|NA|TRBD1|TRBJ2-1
CASSLSRGLGQGRNNEQFF
TGTGCCAGCAGCCTATCACGTGGTCTAGGACAGGGTAGAAACAATGAGCAGTTCTTC
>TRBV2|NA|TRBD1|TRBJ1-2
CASSYRGQRGYTF
TGTGCCAGCAGTTACAGGGGGCAACGTGGCTACACCTTC
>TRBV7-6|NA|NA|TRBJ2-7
CASSLLGGGTKAYEQYF
TGTGCCAGCAGCCTACTAGGGGGGGGGACCAAAGCCTACGAGCAGTACTTC
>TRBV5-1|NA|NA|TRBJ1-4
CASSLGRGNEKLFF
TGCGCCAGCAGCTTGGGCAGGGGAAATGAAAAACTGTTTTTT
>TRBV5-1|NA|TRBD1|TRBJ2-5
CASSPGQKQETQYF
TGCGCCAGCAGCCCGGGACAGAAGCAAGAGACCCAGTACTTC
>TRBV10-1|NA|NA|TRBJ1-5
CASSEPRQGPNQPQHF
TGCGCCAGCAGTGAACCAAGGCAGGGCCCAAATCAGCCCCAGCATTTT
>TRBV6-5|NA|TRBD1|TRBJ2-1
CASSLPGQVDTQFF
TGTGCCAGCAGTCTACCGGGACAGGTGGACACGCAGTTCTTC
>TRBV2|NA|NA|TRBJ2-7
CASGGSSYEQYF
TGTGCCAGCGGAGGGAGCTCCTACGAGCAGTACTTC
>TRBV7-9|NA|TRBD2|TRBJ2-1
CASSLSGGPGEQFF
TGTGCCAGCAGCCTTAGCGGGGGTCCAGGTGAGCAGTTCTTC
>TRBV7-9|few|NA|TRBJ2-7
CASSSFPYEQYF
TGTGCCAGCAGCTCCTTTCCTTACGAGCAGTACTTC
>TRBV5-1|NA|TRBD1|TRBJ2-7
CASSLGTGLPYEQYF
TGCGCCAGCAGCTTGGGGACAGGCCTACCCTACGAGCAGTACTTC
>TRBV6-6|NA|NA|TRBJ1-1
CASSYAGNTEAFF
TGTGCCAGCAGTTATGCTGGCAACACTGAAGCTTTCTTT
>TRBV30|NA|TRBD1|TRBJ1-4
CAWSGTGGRDGEKLFF
TGTGCCTGGAGTGGGACAGGGGGCCGCGACGGAGAAAAACTGTTTTTT